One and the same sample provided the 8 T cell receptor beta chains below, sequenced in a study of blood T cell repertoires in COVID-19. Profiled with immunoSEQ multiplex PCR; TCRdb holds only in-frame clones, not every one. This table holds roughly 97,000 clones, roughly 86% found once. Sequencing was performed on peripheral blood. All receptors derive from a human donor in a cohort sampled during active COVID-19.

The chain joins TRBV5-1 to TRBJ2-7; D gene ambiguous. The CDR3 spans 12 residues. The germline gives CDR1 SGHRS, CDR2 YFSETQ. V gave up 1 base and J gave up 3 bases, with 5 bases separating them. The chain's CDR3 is CASSLSGYEQYF. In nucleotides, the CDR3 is TGCGCCAGCAGCTTGTCAGGCTACGAGCAGTACTTC.

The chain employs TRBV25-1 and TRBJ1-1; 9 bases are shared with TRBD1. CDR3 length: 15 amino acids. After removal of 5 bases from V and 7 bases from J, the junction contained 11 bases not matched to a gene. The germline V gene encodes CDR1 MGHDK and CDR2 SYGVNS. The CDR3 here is CASSRGQGFFSEAFF. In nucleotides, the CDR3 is TGTGCCAGCAGTAGGGGACAGGGCTTTTTCAGTGAAGCTTTCTTT.

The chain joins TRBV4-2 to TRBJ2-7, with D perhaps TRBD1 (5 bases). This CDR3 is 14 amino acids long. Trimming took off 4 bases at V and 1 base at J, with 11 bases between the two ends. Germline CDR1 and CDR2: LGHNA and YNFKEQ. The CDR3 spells CASSPQTASYEQYF. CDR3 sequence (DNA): TGTGCCAGCAGCCCTCAGACAGCTTCCTACGAGCAGTACTTC.

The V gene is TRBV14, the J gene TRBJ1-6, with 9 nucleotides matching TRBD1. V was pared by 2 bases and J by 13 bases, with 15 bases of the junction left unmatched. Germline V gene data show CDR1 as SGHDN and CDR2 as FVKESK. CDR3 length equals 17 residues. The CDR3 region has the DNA TGTGCCAGCAGCCAATTTTCCGGACAGGGGTCCCTTTCTCCCCTCCACTTT. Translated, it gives CASSQFSGQGSLSPLHF.

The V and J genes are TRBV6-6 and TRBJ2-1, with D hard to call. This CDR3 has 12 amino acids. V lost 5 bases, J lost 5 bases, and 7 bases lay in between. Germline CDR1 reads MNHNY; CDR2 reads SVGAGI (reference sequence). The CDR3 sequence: CASSPENNEQFF. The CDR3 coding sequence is TGTGCCAGCAGTCCGGAGAACAATGAGCAGTTCTTC.

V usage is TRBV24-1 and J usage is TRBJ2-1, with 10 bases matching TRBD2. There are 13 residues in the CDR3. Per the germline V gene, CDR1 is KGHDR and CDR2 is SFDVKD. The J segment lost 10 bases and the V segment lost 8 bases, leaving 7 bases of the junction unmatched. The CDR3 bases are TGTGCCACCACCCCTAGCGGGAGTGGGGAGCAGTTCTTC. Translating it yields CATTPSGSGEQFF.

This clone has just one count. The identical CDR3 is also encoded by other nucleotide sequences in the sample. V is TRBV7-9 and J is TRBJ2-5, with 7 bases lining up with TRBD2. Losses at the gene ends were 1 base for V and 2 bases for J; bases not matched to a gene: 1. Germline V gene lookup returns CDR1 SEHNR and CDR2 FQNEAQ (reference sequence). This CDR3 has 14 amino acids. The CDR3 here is CASSLVGGQETQYF. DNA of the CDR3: TGTGCCAGCAGCTTAGTGGGAGGGCAAGAGACCCAGTACTTC. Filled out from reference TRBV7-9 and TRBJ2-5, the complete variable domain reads DTGVSQNPRHKITKRGQNVTFRCDPISEHNRLYWYRQTLGQGPEFLTYFQNEAQLEKSRLLSDRFSAERPKGSFSTLEIQRTEQGDSAMYLCASSLVGGQETQYFGPGTRLLVL.

CDR3: CASSFSLGTGSYEQYF. As DNA, the CDR3 is TGTGCCAGCAGTTTTTCCCTCGGGACAGGGTCCTACGAGCAGTACTTC. This chain joins TRBV28 and TRBJ2-7, with 9 bases lining up with TRBD1. V gave up 3 bases and J gave up 1 base; unmatched junction bases: 7. Germline CDR1 reads MDHEN; CDR2 reads SYDVKM. The CDR3 has 16 amino acids.